The 6 T cell receptor beta chains below were found in one sample sequenced in a study of monozygotic twins with inflammatory bowel disease. TCRdb derives one entry per CDR3 protein from the 5' RACE reads, leaving out DNA. This sample's table reports 400,000 or so distinct CDR3 sequences. The material sequenced was blood. The source of these receptors is a human donor with ulcerative colitis or Crohn's disease, or a healthy co-twin of an affected twin (not recorded which).

The V call is TRBV7-9, the J call TRBJ2-2; TCRdb returns TRBD1, unconfirmable since there is no DNA. CDR1 is SEHNR and CDR2 is FQNEAQ in the germline V gene (reference sequence). The CDR3 is 16 residues long. The CDR3 loop reads CASSFTGQVITGELFF.

The chain joins TRBV7-2 to TRBJ1-1; TCRdb reports TRBD1, a call that lacks DNA to check it against. Germline V gene lookup returns CDR1 SGHTA and CDR2 FQGNSA. The CDR3 is made up of 12 amino acids. The CDR3 sequence is CASSQGVTEAFF.

The J gene is TRBJ2-1, the V gene TRBV24-1; lacking DNA, the TRBD2 call made by TCRdb goes unchecked. The CDR3 contains 15 residues. Germline CDR1 reads KGHDR; CDR2 reads SFDVKD. The CDR3 sequence is CATSDPGGQHNEQFF.

This CDR3 reads CASSLGLAGGADTQYF. The chain combines TRBV7-2 with TRBJ2-3; the D call of TRBD2 rests on TCRdb alone, since no DNA is present to check it. Germline assignment: CDR1 SGHTA and CDR2 FQGNSA. CDR3 length: 16 residues.

The rearrangement uses TRBV9 and TRBJ2-6. The CDR3 totals 18 residues. In germline, CDR1 is SGDLS, CDR2 YYNGEE. The CDR3 region is CASSVAFSAISGANVLTF.

The chain has TRBV2 and TRBJ2-7. CDR1 and CDR2 from the germline V gene are SNHLY and FYNNEI. This CDR3 has 15 residues. The CDR3: CASSEPDGFSYEQYF.